This T cell receptor beta chain is from a study of blood T cell repertoires in COVID-19. CDR3 length: 15 amino acids. The germline V gene encodes CDR1 SGHRS and CDR2 YFSETQ. The junction had 4 bases not matched to a gene; V was cut back by 5 bases and J by 0 bases. In the original processing: Reference gene primers were amplified, and this amplification served to estimate nucleated cell counts. Repertoires were generated with immunoSEQ multiplex PCR, while TCRdb's copy carries only in-frame clones and drops some. V and J calls and clone size are given by that table; D and trimming were obtained from the DNA. The profile shows 390,000 or so clones, roughly nine tenths of them singletons. Recruited during active infection, patients (from Seattle) were subsequently followed longitudinally.

The receptor was derived from a young woman with COVID-19, enrolled during active disease. Sequencing used peripheral blood. The chain joins TRBV5-1 to TRBJ2-1; 8 bases are shared with TRBD2. CDR3 loop: CASRERESSYNEQFF. CDR3 nucleotides: TGCGCCAGCAGAGAGCGGGAGAGCTCCTACAATGAGCAGTTCTTC.